One and the same sample provided the 22 T cell receptor beta chains below, sequenced in a study of molecular identifiers for immune sequencing clone quantification. TCRdb processed the PCR reads anew with MiXCR; each CDR3 protein has one entry. Of more than 550,000 distinct CDR3 sequences in the sample, over 25% were seen once. Source material: naive CD8+ T cells from blood, with Jurkat cell RNA spiked in. Subset described: FACS-sorted CD8+CD4-CCR7+CD45RA+ naive T cells. The receptors come from a human donor in good health. Some libraries in this study had Jurkat cell RNA spiked in.

As to this clonotype: This sequence may be a read error, since a much larger clone differs from it by one base. The rearrangement uses TRBV9 and TRBJ2-7; 10 nucleotides line up with TRBD2. This CDR3 is 15 amino acids long. Germline CDR1 SGDLS, CDR2 YYNGEE. DNA for the CDR3: TGTGCCAGCAGCGTAGGCCCTAGCGGGGGCTACGCGCAGTACTTC. Protein: CASSVGPSGGYAQYF.

Details on this clonotype: With a much larger clone just one base away, this may be a read error. CDR3 coding DNA: TGTGCCAGCCTCCTTGGAGGGTCGCCCTACGAGCAGTACTTC. It is translated as CASLLGGSPYEQYF. The rearrangement joins TRBV7-2 to TRBJ2-7; D perhaps matches TRBD2 (6 bases). V gave up 8 bases and J gave up 2 bases, with 16 bases separating them. Germline CDR1 and CDR2: SGHTA and FQGNSA. The CDR3 runs 14 residues.

The rearrangement links TRBV19 to TRBJ1-3; perhaps TRBD1 as D (5 bases). CDR1 LNHDA and CDR2 SQIVND come from the germline V gene (reference sequence). There are 16 residues in the CDR3. With 3 bases removed from V and 4 bases from J, the gap between germline ends came to 16 bases. The CDR3 DNA reads TGTGCCAGTAGTATCGGGGGAATTCGCCAAGGAAACACCATATATTTT. It encodes CASSIGGIRQGNTIYF.

This clonotype was seen only a few times. The V call is TRBV19, the J call TRBJ2-5, with no clear D. The ends were cut back, 5 bases at V and 2 bases at J, with 9 bases in the middle. This CDR3 has 13 amino acids. CDR1 LNHDA and CDR2 SQIVND come from the germline V gene (reference sequence). CDR3 in DNA: TGTGCCAGTAGTCAACGCGATCAAGAGACCCAGTACTTC. Residues: CASSQRDQETQYF.

This clonotype was counted many times. The chain is built from TRBV5-5 and TRBJ2-3; D may be TRBD1 or TRBD2 (5 bases each). The V gene lost 3 bases and the J gene lost 6 bases, with 20 bases spanning the gap. The germline V gene encodes CDR1 SGHKS and CDR2 YYEKEE (reference sequence). This CDR3 contains 16 residues. CDR3 sequence (DNA): TGTGCCAGCAGCTCTTGGCATGGGGGTCAAGGGGATACGCAGTATTTT. Translated: CASSSWHGGQGDTQYF.

Points on this clonotype: This probably arose from a read error, given a far larger clone one base away. The conserved phenylalanine or tryptophan normally closing the CDR3 is absent here, so this likely arose from a read error. The rearrangement uses TRBV4-3 and TRBJ1-1; the match to TRBD1 covers 8 bases. The CDR3 has 13 amino acids. Germline values: CDR1 LGHNA, CDR2 YSLEER. V was pared by 3 bases and J by 5 bases, with 2 bases of the junction left unmatched. CDR3 in amino acids: CASSQTGVTEAFC. The CDR3 DNA sequence: TGCGCCAGCAGCCAGACAGGGGTGACTGAAGCTTTCTGT.

The chain employs TRBV2 and TRBJ2-5; 9 nucleotides agree with TRBD1. V lost 8 bases to trimming and J lost 2 bases; unmatched junction nucleotides: 9. This CDR3 spans 15 amino acids. Looked up from germline, CDR1 is SNHLY and CDR2 is FYNNEI. This CDR3 is CASYEWTGEQETQYF. CDR3 bases: TGTGCCAGCTATGAGTGGACAGGGGAACAAGAGACCCAGTACTTC. Combining the CDR3 with reference TRBV2 and TRBJ2-5 gives the whole variable domain EPEVTQTPSHQVTQMGQEVILRCVPISNHLYFYWYRQILGQKVEFLVSFYNNEISEKSEIFDDQFSVERPDGSNFTLKIRSTKLEDSAMYFCASYEWTGEQETQYFGPGTRLLVL.

Turning to this clonotype: A clone one base away is much larger, so this may be a read error. The chain carries TRBV7-8 and TRBJ2-3; either TRBD1 or TRBD2 may supply D (5 bases each). CDR1 is SGHVS and CDR2 is FQNEAQ in the germline V gene. This CDR3 is 16 amino acids long. The CDR3 bases are TGTGCCAGCAGCTTAACCCTAGCTTGGGGCACAAATACGCAGTATTTT. It yields the protein CASSLTLAWGTNTQYF. Filled out from reference TRBV7-8 and TRBJ2-3, the complete variable domain reads GAGVSQSPRYKVAKRGQDVALRCDPISGHVSLFWYQQALGQGPEFLTYFQNEAQLDKSGLPSDRFFAERPEGSVSTLKIQRTQQEDSAVYLCASSLTLAWGTNTQYFGPGTRLTVL.

Regarding this clonotype: A much larger clone differs by one base, so this may be a read error. The V gene is TRBV29-1, the J gene TRBJ2-7; the D gene is possibly TRBD1 (5 bases). V was clipped by 4 bases and J by 6 bases, with 13 bases between them. Germline V gene sequence: CDR1 SQVTM, CDR2 ANQGSEA. The CDR3 runs 12 residues. CDR3: CSVVEGACEQYF. The CDR3 DNA sequence: TGCAGCGTTGTAGAAGGGGCCTGCGAGCAGTACTTC.

The CDR3 DNA is TGTGCCAGCAGCTTAAGACAAAATAATTCACCCCTCCACTTT. Residues: CASSLRQNNSPLHF. V is TRBV7-3 and J is TRBJ1-6, with D uncertain. The CDR3 is 14 amino acids. The germline gives CDR1 SGHTA, CDR2 FQGTGA. The V end lost 1 base, the J end lost 5 bases, and 6 bases lay between the germline ends.

In the case of this clonotype: A read error may account for a junction end that differs from germline. The chain links TRBV6-2 or TRBV6-3 to TRBJ2-7; no clear D gene. The germline CDR1 and CDR2 sequences are MNHEY and SVGEGT. The CDR3 is 11 amino acids. CDR3 loop: CSSRQNYEQYF. CDR3 DNA: TGTTCCAGCCGGCAAAACTACGAGCAGTACTTC.

This clonotype was counted only a few times. The chain recombines TRBV2 with TRBJ2-1; 7 bases map to TRBD1. The CDR3 loop spans 15 amino acids. After removal of 9 bases from V and 3 bases from J, the junction contained 11 bases not matched to a gene. Germline CDR1 and CDR2: SNHLY and FYNNEI. For the CDR3, the DNA is TGTGCCAGAGATGTACGACAGGGCCTCTACAATGAGCAGTTCTTC. It translates to CARDVRQGLYNEQFF.

The chain is built from TRBV7-9 and TRBJ1-2; D gene uncertain. Germline CDR1 reads SEHNR; CDR2 reads FQNEAQ (reference sequence). The CDR3 has 14 amino acids. Trimming pared 2 bases from V and 5 bases from J, leaving 12 bases between. The CDR3 spells CASSLKSAGYGYTF. The CDR3 DNA sequence: TGTGCCAGCAGCTTAAAATCGGCGGGGTATGGCTACACCTTC.

This clonotype was detected only a few times. This sequence joins TRBV6-1 and TRBJ2-1, with 12 bases fitting TRBD2. With V trimmed by 8 bases and J by 4 bases, 3 bases remained unmatched. Looked up from germline, CDR1 is MNHNS and CDR2 is SASEGT. The CDR3 has 14 residues. The CDR3, as DNA: TGTGCCAGCTACGGGACTAGCGGGTACAATGAGCAGTTCTTC. This translates into CASYGTSGYNEQFF.

V is TRBV2 and J is TRBJ1-5, with D perhaps TRBD1 (5 bases). This CDR3 spans 15 amino acids. V dropped 11 bases and J dropped 6 bases, with 23 bases sitting between them. Germline CDR1 and CDR2: SNHLY and FYNNEI. The CDR3 nucleotides read TGTGCCTCCGAGCCCGGGACCGCCAGCCGTCAGCCCCAGCATTTT. Protein sequence: CASEPGTASRQPQHF.

This clonotype was counted a few times. The J gene is TRBJ2-3, the V gene TRBV11-2, with TRBD2 matching 13 bases. The CDR3 length is 18 residues. CDR1 is SGHAT and CDR2 is FQNNGV in the germline V gene. After removal of 0 bases from V and 4 bases from J, the junction contained 7 bases not matched to a gene. The CDR3: CASSLEGGTSGTSDTQYF. The CDR3 nucleotides are TGTGCCAGCAGCTTAGAGGGCGGGACTAGCGGGACTTCAGATACGCAGTATTTT.

This clonotype has ten or more counts. CDR3 sequence reads: CASRDTGGGSNEKLFF. The DNA for the CDR3 is TGTGCCAGCAGAGATACAGGGGGCGGATCGAATGAAAAACTGTTTTTT. This chain uses TRBV2 with TRBJ1-4, with 9 bases fitting TRBD1. This CDR3 region has 16 residues. Germline CDR1 and CDR2: SNHLY and FYNNEI. Losses at the gene ends were 6 bases for V and 5 bases for J; bases not matched to a gene: 10.

Notes on this clonotype: Possible read error: a much larger clone is one base away. The chain has TRBV7-8 and TRBJ2-1; no definite D call. CDR1 and CDR2 (germline): SGHVS, FQNEAQ. The CDR3 length is 15 residues. The CDR3 spells CASSSPLTFYNERFF. As DNA, the CDR3 is TGTGCCAGCAGCTCCCCGCTGACATTCTACAATGAGCGGTTCTTC.

This chain uses TRBV19 with TRBJ2-1, with unresolved D. Per germline, CDR1 LNHDA and CDR2 SQIVND (reference sequence). Trimming took 4 bases from V and 2 from J, leaving 12 bases between them. The CDR3 runs to 15 residues. CDR3 nucleotide sequence: TGTGCCAGTAGTACGTTCACGGGCCCCTACAATGAGCAGTTCTTC. As protein: CASSTFTGPYNEQFF.

The rearrangement links TRBV12-3 or TRBV12-4 to TRBJ2-5; D is tentatively TRBD1 or TRBD2 (5 bases each). This CDR3 has 13 amino acids. Trimming pared 6 bases from V and 5 bases from J, leaving 13 bases between. The CDR3 DNA follows: TGTGCCAGCAGACCGAGGGACGGGGAGACCCAGTACTTC. Translating it yields CASRPRDGETQYF.

For this clonotype: Since a much larger clone is just one base distant, this may be a read error. The chain joins TRBV7-9 to TRBJ2-2; D perhaps matches TRBD2 (6 bases). Germline V gene lookup returns CDR1 SEHNR and CDR2 FQNEAQ (reference sequence). CDR3 length: 16 amino acids. The CDR3 region has the DNA TGTGCCAGCAGCCCTCCCCTAGCGACGAACACCAGGGAGCTGTTTTTT. The encoded protein is CASSPPLATNTRELFF.

The CDR3 loop reads CASSWVSSAGETQYF. DNA for the CDR3: TGTGCCAGCAGCTGGGTCTCCTCGGCGGGGGAGACCCAGTACTTC. The chain carries TRBV7-9 and TRBJ2-5; maybe TRBD2 (6 bases). The V and J ends lost 4 bases and 5 bases respectively, with 17 bases between them. Germline-derived CDR1 and CDR2 are SEHNR and FQNEAQ (reference sequence). The CDR3 totals 15 residues.